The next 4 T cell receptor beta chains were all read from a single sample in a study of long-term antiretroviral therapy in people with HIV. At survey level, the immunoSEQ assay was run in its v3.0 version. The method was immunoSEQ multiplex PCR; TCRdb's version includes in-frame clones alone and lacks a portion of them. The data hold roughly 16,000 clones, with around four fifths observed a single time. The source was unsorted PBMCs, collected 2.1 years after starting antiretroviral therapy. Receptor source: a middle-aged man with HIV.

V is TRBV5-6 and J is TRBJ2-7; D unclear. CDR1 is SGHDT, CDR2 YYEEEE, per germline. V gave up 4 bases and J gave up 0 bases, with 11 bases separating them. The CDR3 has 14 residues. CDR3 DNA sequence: TGTGCCAGCAGCGTAGGGTCTTCCTCCTACGAGCAGTACTTC. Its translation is CASSVGSSSYEQYF. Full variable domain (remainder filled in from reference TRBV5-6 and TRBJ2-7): DAGVTQSPTHLIKTRGQQVTLRCSPKSGHDTVSWYQQALGQGPQFIFQYYEEEERQRGNFPDRFSGHQFPNYSSELNVNALLLGDSALYLCASSVGSSSYEQYFGPGTRLTVT.

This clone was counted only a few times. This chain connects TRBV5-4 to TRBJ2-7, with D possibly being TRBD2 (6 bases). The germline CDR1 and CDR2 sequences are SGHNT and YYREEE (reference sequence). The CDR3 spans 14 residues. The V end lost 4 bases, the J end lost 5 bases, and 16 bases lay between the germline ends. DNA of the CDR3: TGTGCCAGCAGCCCCGGGACGGCGGGGCACGAGCAGTACTTC. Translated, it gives CASSPGTAGHEQYF.

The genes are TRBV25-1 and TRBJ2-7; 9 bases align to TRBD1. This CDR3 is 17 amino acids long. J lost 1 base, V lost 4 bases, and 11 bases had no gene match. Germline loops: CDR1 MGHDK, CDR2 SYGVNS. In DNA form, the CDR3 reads TGTGCCAGCAGTGGGTTAAGGCGGGACAGGGATTCCTACGAGCAGTACTTC. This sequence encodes CASSGLRRDRDSYEQYF.

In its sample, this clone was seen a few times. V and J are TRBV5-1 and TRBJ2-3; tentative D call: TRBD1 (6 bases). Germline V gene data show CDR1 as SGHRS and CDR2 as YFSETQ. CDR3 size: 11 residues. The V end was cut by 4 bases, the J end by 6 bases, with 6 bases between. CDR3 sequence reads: CASSQGDTQYF. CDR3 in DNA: TGCGCCAGCAGCCAGGGGGATACGCAGTATTTT.